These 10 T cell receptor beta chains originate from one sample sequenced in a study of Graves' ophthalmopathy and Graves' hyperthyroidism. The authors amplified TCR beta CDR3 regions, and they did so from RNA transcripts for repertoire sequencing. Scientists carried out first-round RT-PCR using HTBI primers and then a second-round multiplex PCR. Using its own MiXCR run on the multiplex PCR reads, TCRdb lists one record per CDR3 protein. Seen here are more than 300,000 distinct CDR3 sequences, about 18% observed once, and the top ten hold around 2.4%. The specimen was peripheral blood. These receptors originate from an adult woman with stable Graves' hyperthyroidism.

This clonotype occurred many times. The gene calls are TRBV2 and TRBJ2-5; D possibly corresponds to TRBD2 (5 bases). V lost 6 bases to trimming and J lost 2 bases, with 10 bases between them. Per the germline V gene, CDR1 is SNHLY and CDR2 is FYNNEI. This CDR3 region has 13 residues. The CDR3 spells CASSRGYQETQYF. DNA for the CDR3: TGTGCCAGCAGCCGGGGATATCAAGAGACCCAGTACTTC. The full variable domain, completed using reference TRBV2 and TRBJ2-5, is EPEVTQTPSHQVTQMGQEVILRCVPISNHLYFYWYRQILGQKVEFLVSFYNNEISEKSEIFDDQFSVERPDGSNFTLKIRSTKLEDSAMYFCASSRGYQETQYFGPGTRLLVL.

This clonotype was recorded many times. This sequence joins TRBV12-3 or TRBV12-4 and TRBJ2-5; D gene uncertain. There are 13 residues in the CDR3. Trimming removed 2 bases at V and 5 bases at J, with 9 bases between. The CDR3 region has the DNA TGTGCCAGCAGTTTAAAGGGTGGGGAGACCCAGTACTTC. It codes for CASSLKGGETQYF.

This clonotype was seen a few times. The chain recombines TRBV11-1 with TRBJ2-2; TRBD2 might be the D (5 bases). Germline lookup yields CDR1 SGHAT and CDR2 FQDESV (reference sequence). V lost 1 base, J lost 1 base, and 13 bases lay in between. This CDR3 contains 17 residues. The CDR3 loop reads CASSLESLGENTGELFF. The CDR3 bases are TGTGCCAGCAGCTTAGAGTCGTTGGGAGAGAACACCGGGGAGCTGTTTTTT. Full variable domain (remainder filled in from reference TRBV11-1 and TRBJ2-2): EAEVAQSPRYKITEKSQAVAFWCDPISGHATLYWYRQILGQGPELLVQFQDESVVDDSQLPKDRFSAERLKGVDSTLKIQPAELGDSAMYLCASSLESLGENTGELFFGEGSRLTVL.

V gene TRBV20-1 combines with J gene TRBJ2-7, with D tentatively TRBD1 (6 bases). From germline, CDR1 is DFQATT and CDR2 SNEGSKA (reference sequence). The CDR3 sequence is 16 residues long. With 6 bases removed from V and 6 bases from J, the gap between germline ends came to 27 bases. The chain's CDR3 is CSAHTIQGNDYGEQYF. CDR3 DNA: TGCAGTGCGCACACCATACAGGGAAACGACTACGGCGAGCAGTACTTC.

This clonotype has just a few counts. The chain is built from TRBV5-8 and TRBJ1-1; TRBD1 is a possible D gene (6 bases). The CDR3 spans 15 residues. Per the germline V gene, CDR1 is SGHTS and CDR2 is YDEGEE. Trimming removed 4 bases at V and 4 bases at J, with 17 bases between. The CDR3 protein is CASSRENREPTEAFF. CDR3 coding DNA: TGTGCCAGCAGCCGGGAAAACAGGGAACCCACTGAAGCTTTCTTT.

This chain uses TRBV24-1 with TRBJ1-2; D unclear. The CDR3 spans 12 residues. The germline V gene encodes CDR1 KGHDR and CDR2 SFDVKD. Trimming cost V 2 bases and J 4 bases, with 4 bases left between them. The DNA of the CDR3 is TGTGCCACCAGTGATTCGCGCTATGGCTACACCTTC. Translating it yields CATSDSRYGYTF.

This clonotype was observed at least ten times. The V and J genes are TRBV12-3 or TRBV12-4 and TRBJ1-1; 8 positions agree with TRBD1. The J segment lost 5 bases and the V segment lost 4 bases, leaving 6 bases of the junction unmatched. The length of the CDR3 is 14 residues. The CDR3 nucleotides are TGTGCCAGCAGTTGGCAGGACAGGGAAACTGAAGCTTTCTTT. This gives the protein CASSWQDRETEAFF.

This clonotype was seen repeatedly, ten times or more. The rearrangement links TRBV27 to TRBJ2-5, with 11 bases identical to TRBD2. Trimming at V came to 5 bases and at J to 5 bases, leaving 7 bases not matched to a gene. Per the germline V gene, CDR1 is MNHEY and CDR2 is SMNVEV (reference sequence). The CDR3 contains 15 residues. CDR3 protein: CASSRGLAESETQYF. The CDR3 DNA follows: TGTGCCAGCAGTCGGGGACTAGCGGAATCGGAGACCCAGTACTTC.

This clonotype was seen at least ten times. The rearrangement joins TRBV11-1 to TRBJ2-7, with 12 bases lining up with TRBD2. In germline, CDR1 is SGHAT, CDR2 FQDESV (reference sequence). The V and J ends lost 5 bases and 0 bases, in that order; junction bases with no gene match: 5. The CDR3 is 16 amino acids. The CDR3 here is CASSTRTSGDSYEQYF. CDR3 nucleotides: TGTGCCAGCAGCACCCGGACTAGCGGGGACTCCTACGAGCAGTACTTC.

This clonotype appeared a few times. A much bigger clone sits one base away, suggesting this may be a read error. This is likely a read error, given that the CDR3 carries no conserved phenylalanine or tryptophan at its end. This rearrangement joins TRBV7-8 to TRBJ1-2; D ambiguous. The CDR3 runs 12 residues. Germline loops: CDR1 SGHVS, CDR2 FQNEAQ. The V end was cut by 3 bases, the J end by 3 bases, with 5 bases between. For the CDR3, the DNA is TGTGCCAGCAGCTTCACTTACTATGGCTACACCTAC. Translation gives CASSFTYYGYTY.